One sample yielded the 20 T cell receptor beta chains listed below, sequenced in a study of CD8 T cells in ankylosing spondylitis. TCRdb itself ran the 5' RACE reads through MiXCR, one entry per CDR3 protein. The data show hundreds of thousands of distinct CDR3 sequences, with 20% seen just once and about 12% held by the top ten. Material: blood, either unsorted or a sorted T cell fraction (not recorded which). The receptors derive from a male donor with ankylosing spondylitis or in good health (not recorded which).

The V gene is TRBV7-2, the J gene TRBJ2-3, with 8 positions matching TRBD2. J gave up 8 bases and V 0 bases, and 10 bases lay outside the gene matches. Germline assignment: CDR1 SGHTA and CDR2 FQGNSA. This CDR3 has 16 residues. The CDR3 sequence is CASSLAAGGPPGTQYF. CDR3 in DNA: TGTGCCAGCAGCTTAGCGGCGGGGGGCCCTCCCGGTACGCAGTATTTT.

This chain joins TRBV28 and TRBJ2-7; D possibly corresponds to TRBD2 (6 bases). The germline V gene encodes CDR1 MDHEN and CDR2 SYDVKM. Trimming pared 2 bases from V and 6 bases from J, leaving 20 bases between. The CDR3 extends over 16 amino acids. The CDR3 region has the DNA TGTGCCAGCAGTTTAGGGGATGACGCGGAGGGTACCGAGCAGTACTTC. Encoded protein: CASSLGDDAEGTEQYF.

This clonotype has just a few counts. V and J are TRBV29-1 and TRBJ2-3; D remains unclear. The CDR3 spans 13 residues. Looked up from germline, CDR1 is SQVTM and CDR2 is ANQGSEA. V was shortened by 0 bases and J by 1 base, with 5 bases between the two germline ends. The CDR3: CSVEEQGTDTQYF. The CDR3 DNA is TGCAGCGTTGAAGAGCAGGGCACAGATACGCAGTATTTT.

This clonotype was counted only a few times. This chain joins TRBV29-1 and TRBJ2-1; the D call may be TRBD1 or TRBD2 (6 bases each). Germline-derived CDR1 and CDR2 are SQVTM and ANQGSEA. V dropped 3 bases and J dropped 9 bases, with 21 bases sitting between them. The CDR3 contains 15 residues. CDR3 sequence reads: CSVEGGRPHPGEQFF. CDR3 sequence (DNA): TGCAGCGTTGAGGGGGGCAGACCCCACCCGGGTGAGCAGTTCTTC.

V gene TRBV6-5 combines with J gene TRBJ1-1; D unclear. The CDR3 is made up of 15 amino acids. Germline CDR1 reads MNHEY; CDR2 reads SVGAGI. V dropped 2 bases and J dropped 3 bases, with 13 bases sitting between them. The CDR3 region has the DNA TGTGCCAGCAGTTACCGTTTGTGGGATTACACTGAAGCTTTCTTT. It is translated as CASSYRLWDYTEAFF.

The CDR3 bases are TGTGCCAGCAGCTTGAGGACAGGGGCCTCCTACAATGAGCAGTTCTTC. This codes for CASSLRTGASYNEQFF. This sequence joins TRBV5-6 and TRBJ2-1; 9 nucleotides align to TRBD1. The CDR3 consists of 16 residues. The V and J ends lost 1 base and 0 bases, in that order; junction bases with no gene match: 2. Germline-derived CDR1 and CDR2 are SGHDT and YYEEEE. The full variable domain, completed using reference TRBV5-6 and TRBJ2-1, is DAGVTQSPTHLIKTRGQQVTLRCSPKSGHDTVSWYQQALGQGPQFIFQYYEEEERQRGNFPDRFSGHQFPNYSSELNVNALLLGDSALYLCASSLRTGASYNEQFFGPGTRLTVL.

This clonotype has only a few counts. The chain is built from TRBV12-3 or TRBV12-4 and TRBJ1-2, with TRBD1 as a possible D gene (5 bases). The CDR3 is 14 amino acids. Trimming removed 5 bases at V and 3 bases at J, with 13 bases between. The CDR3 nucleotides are TGTGCCAGCAGTGAGGGGTCCATTGACTATGGCTACACCTTC. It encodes CASSEGSIDYGYTF.

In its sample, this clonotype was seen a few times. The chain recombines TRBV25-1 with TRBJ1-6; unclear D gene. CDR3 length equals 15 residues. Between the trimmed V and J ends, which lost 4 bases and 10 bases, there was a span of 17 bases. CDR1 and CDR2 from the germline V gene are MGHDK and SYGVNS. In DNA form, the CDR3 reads TGTGCCAGCAGTGGGGCGGGTACAGAGGAATCACCCCTCCACTTT. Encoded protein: CASSGAGTEESPLHF.

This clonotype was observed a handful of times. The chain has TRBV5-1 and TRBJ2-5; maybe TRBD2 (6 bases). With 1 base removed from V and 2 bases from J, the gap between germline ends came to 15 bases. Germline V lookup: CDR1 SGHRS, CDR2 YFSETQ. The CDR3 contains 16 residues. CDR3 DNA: TGCGCCAGCAGCTTGCGGGGGATCGGCCTACAAGAGACCCAGTACTTC. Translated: CASSLRGIGLQETQYF.

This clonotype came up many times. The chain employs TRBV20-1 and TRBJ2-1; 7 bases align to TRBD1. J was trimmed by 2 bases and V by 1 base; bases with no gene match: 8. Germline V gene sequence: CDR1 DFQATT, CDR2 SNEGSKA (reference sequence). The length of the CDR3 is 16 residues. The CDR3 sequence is CSARAADRVTYNEQFF. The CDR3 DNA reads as TGCAGTGCTAGAGCCGCCGACAGGGTCACCTACAATGAGCAGTTCTTC.

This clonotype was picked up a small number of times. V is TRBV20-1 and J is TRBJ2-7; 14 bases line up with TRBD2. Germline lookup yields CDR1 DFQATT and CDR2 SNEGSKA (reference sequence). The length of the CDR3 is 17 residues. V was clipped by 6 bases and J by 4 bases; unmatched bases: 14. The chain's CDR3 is CSARPGLAGALIYEQYF. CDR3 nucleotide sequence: TGCAGTGCGAGGCCGGGACTAGCGGGGGCGCTGATTTACGAGCAGTACTTC.

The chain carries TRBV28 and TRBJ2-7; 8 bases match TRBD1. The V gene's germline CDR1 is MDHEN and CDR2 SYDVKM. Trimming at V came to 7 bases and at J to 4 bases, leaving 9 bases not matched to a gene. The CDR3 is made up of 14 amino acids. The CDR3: CASTPDRADYEQYF. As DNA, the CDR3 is TGTGCCAGCACTCCGGACAGGGCGGATTACGAGCAGTACTTC.

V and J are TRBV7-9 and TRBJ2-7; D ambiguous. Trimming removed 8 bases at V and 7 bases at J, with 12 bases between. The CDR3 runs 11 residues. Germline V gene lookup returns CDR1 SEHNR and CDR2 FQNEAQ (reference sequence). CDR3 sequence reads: CASGISGEQYF. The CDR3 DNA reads TGTGCCAGCGGAATAAGTGGAGAGCAGTACTTC.

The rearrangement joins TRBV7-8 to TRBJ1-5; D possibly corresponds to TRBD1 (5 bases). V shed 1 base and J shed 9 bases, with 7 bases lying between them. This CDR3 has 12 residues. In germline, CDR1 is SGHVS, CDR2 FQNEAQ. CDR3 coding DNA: TGTGCCAGCAGCTTAGAGGGGCGGCCCCAGCATTTT. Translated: CASSLEGRPQHF.

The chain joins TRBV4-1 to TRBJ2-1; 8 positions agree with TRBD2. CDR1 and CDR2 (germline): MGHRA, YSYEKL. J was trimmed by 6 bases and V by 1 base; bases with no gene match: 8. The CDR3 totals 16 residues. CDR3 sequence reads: CASSQVTGLEVNEQFF. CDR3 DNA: TGCGCCAGCAGCCAAGTAACGGGACTAGAAGTCAATGAGCAGTTCTTC.

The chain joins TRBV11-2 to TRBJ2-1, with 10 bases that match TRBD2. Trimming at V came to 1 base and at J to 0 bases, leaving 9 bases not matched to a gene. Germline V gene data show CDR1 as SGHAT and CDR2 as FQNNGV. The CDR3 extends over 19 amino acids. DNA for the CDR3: TGTGCCAGCAGCTTAGGACTAGCGGGCGTTCGAAGCTCCTACAATGAGCAGTTCTTC. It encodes CASSLGLAGVRSSYNEQFF.

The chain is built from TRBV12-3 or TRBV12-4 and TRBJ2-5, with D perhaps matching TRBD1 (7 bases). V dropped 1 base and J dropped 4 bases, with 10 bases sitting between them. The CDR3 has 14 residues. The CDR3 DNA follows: TGTGCCAGCAGTTTAGGGCAGGGGGGAGAGACCCAGTACTTC. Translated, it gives CASSLGQGGETQYF.

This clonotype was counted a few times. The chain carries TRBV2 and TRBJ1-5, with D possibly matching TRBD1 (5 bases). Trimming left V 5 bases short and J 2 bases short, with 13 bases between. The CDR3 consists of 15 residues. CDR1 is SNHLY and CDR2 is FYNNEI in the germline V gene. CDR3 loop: CASSSGEGGNQPQHF. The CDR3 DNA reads TGTGCCAGCAGTTCGGGTGAAGGGGGCAATCAGCCCCAGCATTTT.

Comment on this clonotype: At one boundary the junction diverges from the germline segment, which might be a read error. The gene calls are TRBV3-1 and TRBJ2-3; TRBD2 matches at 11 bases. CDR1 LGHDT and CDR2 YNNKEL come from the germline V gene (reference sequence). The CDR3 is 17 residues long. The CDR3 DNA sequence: TGTCCCAGCAGCCAAGGCCTGGGACTAGCGGGCACAGATACGCAGTATTTT. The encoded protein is CPSSQGLGLAGTDTQYF.

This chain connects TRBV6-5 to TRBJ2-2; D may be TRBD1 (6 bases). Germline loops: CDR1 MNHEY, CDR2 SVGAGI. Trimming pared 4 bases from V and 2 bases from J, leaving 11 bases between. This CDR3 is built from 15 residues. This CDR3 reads CASSSLDSNTGELFF. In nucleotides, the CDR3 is TGTGCCAGCAGTTCACTGGACAGCAACACCGGGGAGCTGTTTTTT.